Following are 14 T cell receptor beta chains from one sample sequenced in a study of T-cell memory formation after mild COVID-19. Using its own MiXCR run on the 5' RACE reads, TCRdb lists one record per CDR3 protein. Of roughly 580,000 distinct CDR3 sequences listed, around 17% are singletons. Input material: PBMCs or a T cell subset sorted from them (not recorded which). These receptors were collected from an adult woman who had mild COVID-19 (a few samples of this study predate the infection). Cell type and time point are not known.

This sequence joins TRBV6-1 and TRBJ1-2; no clear D. V shed 6 bases and J shed 5 bases, with 7 bases lying between them. This CDR3 spans 11 amino acids. Germline CDR1 reads MNHNS; CDR2 reads SASEGT. The CDR3 sequence: CASSVKYGYTF. The CDR3 coding sequence is TGTGCCAGCAGCGTTAAGTATGGCTACACCTTC.

CDR3 DNA: TGTGCCAGCAGCCAAGATGGGGACAGGGTAGGGATAGGTACCGGGGAGCTGTTTTTT. It translates to CASSQDGDRVGIGTGELFF. J is TRBJ2-2 and V is TRBV4-2; 9 bases map to TRBD1. Trimming cost V 0 bases and J 5 bases; bases outside gene matches: 13. This CDR3 is 19 amino acids long. Germline values: CDR1 LGHNA, CDR2 YNFKEQ.

The rearrangement links TRBV9 to TRBJ2-2; D may be TRBD1 or TRBD2 (6 bases each). CDR3 size: 16 residues. Looked up from germline, CDR1 is SGDLS and CDR2 is YYNGEE. Trimming left V 3 bases short and J 2 bases short, with 14 bases between. CDR3 residues: CASSALEGGNTGELFF. In nucleotides, the CDR3 is TGTGCCAGCAGCGCCCTAGAGGGGGGAAACACCGGGGAGCTGTTTTTT.

The chain joins TRBV30 to TRBJ2-2, with TRBD1 as a possible D gene (6 bases). The ends were cut back, 3 bases at V and 6 bases at J, with 14 bases in the middle. This CDR3 is built from 14 residues. From germline, CDR1 is GTSNPN and CDR2 SVGIG (reference sequence). Here the CDR3 reads CAWRVGEGAGELFF. For the CDR3, the DNA is TGTGCCTGGAGAGTCGGCGAGGGGGCCGGGGAGCTGTTTTTT. Using reference TRBV30 and TRBJ2-2 for the parts outside the CDR3, the full variable domain is SQTIHQWPATLVQPVGSPLSLECTVEGTSNPNLYWYRQAAGRGLQLLFYSVGIGQISSEVPQNLSASRPQDRQFILSSKKLLLSDSGFYLCAWRVGEGAGELFFGEGSRLTVL.

This chain joins TRBV7-3 and TRBJ2-1, with TRBD2 matching 7 bases. CDR1 is SGHTA, CDR2 FQGTGA, per germline. This CDR3 spans 18 amino acids. The junction had 11 bases not matched to a gene; V was cut back by 1 base and J by 2 bases. As DNA, the CDR3 is TGTGCCAGCAGCTTAAATTGGCACCCGGGAGGAACCTACAATGAGCAGTTCTTC. Protein sequence: CASSLNWHPGGTYNEQFF.

This chain joins TRBV3-1 and TRBJ1-5; unclear D gene. Looked up from germline, CDR1 is LGHDT and CDR2 is YNNKEL (reference sequence). Trimming removed 0 bases from V and 6 bases from J, with 6 bases in between. This CDR3 region has 13 residues. The DNA of the CDR3 is TGTGCCAGCAGCCAAGACACCCTTCAGCCCCAGCATTTT. Its translation is CASSQDTLQPQHF.

This sequence joins TRBV5-1 and TRBJ2-1; TRBD1 matches at 12 bases. The V gene end was trimmed by 6 bases and the J gene end by 8 bases; junction bases not matched to a gene: 9. Germline V lookup: CDR1 SGHRS, CDR2 YFSETQ. The CDR3 spans 15 residues. The CDR3 region has the DNA TGCGCCAGCAAAAACCCGGGACAGGGGGCCGATGAGCAGTTCTTC. Translated, it gives CASKNPGQGADEQFF.

V is TRBV25-1 and J is TRBJ1-3; no clear D gene. Germline loops: CDR1 MGHDK, CDR2 SYGVNS. The CDR3 consists of 12 residues. Trimming removed 7 bases from V and 7 bases from J, with 11 bases in between. Written as DNA, the CDR3 is TGTGCCAGCACCAAGGCGGGTAACACCATATATTTT. This gives the protein CASTKAGNTIYF.

This clonotype was found a few times. The genes are TRBV13 and TRBJ2-1; TRBD1 matches at 7 bases. Trimming at V came to 5 bases and at J to 6 bases, leaving 7 bases not matched to a gene. Per germline, CDR1 PRHDT and CDR2 FYEKMQ (reference sequence). The CDR3 length is 14 residues. CDR3 loop: CASSPKTGTNEQFF. CDR3 bases: TGTGCCAGCAGCCCAAAGACAGGGACCAATGAGCAGTTCTTC.

The CDR3 coding sequence is TGTGCCAGTACCCCACTAGCGGGCCAGAACAATGAGCAGTTCTTC. Its protein is CASTPLAGQNNEQFF. This chain joins TRBV19 and TRBJ2-1, with 9 nucleotides matching TRBD2. CDR1 LNHDA and CDR2 SQIVND come from the germline V gene (reference sequence). The CDR3 is 15 amino acids. V lost 7 bases and J lost 5; bases outside the gene matches: 9.

V gene TRBV7-6 combines with J gene TRBJ2-2, with 11 bases fitting TRBD2. Germline V gene lookup returns CDR1 SGHVS and CDR2 FNYEAQ. V dropped 5 bases and J dropped 6; count of bases not matched to a gene: 8. This CDR3 contains 16 residues. DNA of the CDR3: TGTGCCAGCAGCGCCGCGGGACTAGCGGCGGCCGGGGAGCTGTTTTTT. Translation gives CASSAAGLAAAGELFF. The full variable domain, completed using reference TRBV7-6 and TRBJ2-2, is GAGVSQSPRYKVTKRGQDVALRCDPISGHVSLYWYRQALGQGPEFLTYFNYEAQQDKSGLPNDRFSAERPEGSISTLTIQRTEQRDSAMYRCASSAAGLAAAGELFFGEGSRLTVL.

The V gene is TRBV4-2, the J gene TRBJ2-5; no clear D. Germline lookup yields CDR1 LGHNA and CDR2 YNFKEQ. CDR3 length equals 14 residues. Trimming removed 4 bases from V and 5 bases from J, with 14 bases in between. The CDR3 region is CASSPEWVGETQYF. The CDR3 coding sequence is TGTGCCAGCAGCCCGGAGTGGGTTGGGGAGACCCAGTACTTC.

A few counts support this clonotype. V usage is TRBV24-1 and J usage is TRBJ2-7; D gene unclear. CDR3 length: 12 residues. Germline-derived CDR1 and CDR2 are KGHDR and SFDVKD. V shed 4 bases and J shed 3 bases, with 6 bases lying between them. CDR3 nucleotides: TGTGCCACCAGTGACGGATACTACGAGCAGTACTTC. Its protein is CATSDGYYEQYF.

The chain recombines TRBV28 with TRBJ1-2, with no clear D. CDR1 MDHEN and CDR2 SYDVKM come from the germline V gene. The CDR3 contains 11 residues. Trimming removed 8 bases from V and 4 bases from J, with 8 bases in between. The chain's CDR3 is CASGEVYGYTF. The DNA for the CDR3 is TGTGCCAGCGGGGAGGTCTATGGCTACACCTTC.